The entry below describes one T cell receptor (beta chain). What it binds is unknown. The data belong to a study of cytomegalovirus exposure and HLA in healthy donors. CDR3 length: 15 residues. CDR1 ENHRY and CDR2 SYGVKD come from the germline V gene. The trim removed 2 bases at V and 3 bases at J, leaving 5 bases unmatched. Study-wide points: Later analysis showed TCR association rates varying by HLA locus, highest for DRB1 and lowest for HLA-C. In an earlier analysis, productive rearrangement rates for most beta V segments clustered near 87% or 30%.

Primers included in the PCR were 60 Vbeta and 13 Jbeta primers. Here immunoSEQ multiplex PCR was the method, and the copy in TCRdb shows in-frame clones only, minus some. This repertoire shows about 92,000 clones, 55% to 75% found once; its top ten account for 2.5% to 3%. The chain links TRBV10-3 to TRBJ2-7; the match to TRBD1 covers 9 bases. The sequenced material came from PBMCs. This clonotype originated in a man aged 50 to 59 in good health and CMV-seronegative. CDR3 region: CAISEPTGGHYEQYF. The CDR3 region has the DNA TGTGCCATCAGTGAGCCGACAGGGGGTCACTACGAGCAGTACTTC.